These T cell receptor beta chains were read from a single sample in a study of blood T cell repertoires in COVID-19. Clones were read by immunoSEQ multiplex PCR, and TCRdb kept only the in-frame ones, dropping some. The table has 70,000 or so clones, around 84% seen once. The sample consisted of peripheral blood. The receptor source for this set is a man aged 50 to 59 with acute or convalescent COVID-19. The CDR3 runs from the conserved cysteine through the conserved F or W. The D gene is left open where the match is weak. Clone size appears in some rows only: once, few, many, or a class for an expanded clone.

j_call,v_call,clone_size,d_call,cdr3_aa,cdr3_nt
TRBJ1-6,TRBV6-6,.,.,CASRGQLNSPLHF,TGTGCCAGCAGAGGACAGTTGAATTCACCCCTCCACTTT
TRBJ1-4,TRBV19,.,.,CASIGETAVEKLFF,TGTGCCAGTATCGGGGAGACCGCCGTTGAAAAACTGTTTTTT
TRBJ2-1,TRBV7-6,once,TRBD2,CASSRLAGDFSEQFF,TGTGCCAGCAGCCGACTAGCGGGAGATTTTAGTGAGCAGTTCTTC
TRBJ1-2,TRBV6-5,.,TRBD1,CASSKDRRNGYTF,TGTGCCAGCAGTAAGGACAGGAGAAATGGCTACACCTTC
TRBJ1-1,TRBV11-2,.,.,CASSLFETAEAFF,TGTGCCAGCAGCCTCTTCGAAACGGCTGAAGCTTTCTTT
TRBJ1-1,TRBV6-5,.,.,CASSYSILLSTEAFF,TGTGCCAGCAGTTACTCGATACTACTCAGCACTGAAGCTTTCTTT
TRBJ1-5,TRBV18,.,TRBD1,CASSPQGASEQPQHF,TGTGCCAGCTCACCGCAGGGGGCGTCAGAGCAGCCCCAGCATTTT
TRBJ2-1,TRBV5-1,.,.,CASSLRGDGDEQFF,TGCGCCAGCAGCTTGCGCGGGGACGGCGATGAGCAGTTCTTC
TRBJ1-3,TRBV5-1,.,.,CASSSMGGSTSGNTIYF,TGCGCCAGCAGCTCCATGGGGGGGTCCACCTCTGGAAACACCATATATTTT
TRBJ1-2,TRBV6-5,.,.,CASSYGGNYGYTF,TGTGCCAGCAGTTACGGCGGGAACTATGGCTACACCTTC
TRBJ2-3,TRBV24-1,.,.,CATSDSILNTDTQYF,TGTGCCACCAGTGATTCTATTCTTAACACAGATACGCAGTATTTT
TRBJ2-5,TRBV9,once,TRBD1,CASSVAGQGLETQYF,TGTGCCAGCAGCGTAGCCGGACAGGGGCTAGAGACCCAGTACTTC
TRBJ2-7,TRBV5-8,.,.,CASSHLSEQYF,TGTGCCAGCAGCCATTTGTCCGAGCAGTACTTC
TRBJ2-7,TRBV4-1,.,.,CASSQVVRGPYEQYF,TGCGCCAGCAGCCAAGTTGTCAGGGGTCCCTACGAGCAGTACTTC
TRBJ1-1,TRBV6-5,.,TRBD1,CASSYDRANTEAFF,TGTGCCAGCAGTTACGACAGGGCGAACACTGAAGCTTTCTTT
TRBJ1-6,TRBV21-1,.,.,CASNKRDSNSPLHF,TGTGCCAGCAACAAGAGGGACAGCAATTCACCCCTCCACTTT
TRBJ1-2,TRBV6-5,.,.,CASSYRGGYGYTF,TGTGCCAGCAGTTACCGGGGGGGCTATGGCTACACCTTC
TRBJ2-7,TRBV5-4,.,.,CASSFDRSLEQYF,TGTGCCAGCAGCTTCGACAGGTCCCTCGAGCAGTACTTC
TRBJ1-4,TRBV28,.,.,CASRSNINEKLFF,TGTGCCAGCCGTAGTAATATTAATGAAAAACTGTTTTTT
TRBJ2-3,TRBV28,.,.,CASSPPPRAGSTDTQYF,TGTGCCAGCAGTCCCCCTCCAAGGGCGGGTTCGACAGATACGCAGTATTTT
TRBJ1-6,TRBV25-1,.,.,CASSGLRVSYNSPLHF,TGTGCCAGCAGTGGACTAAGAGTTTCCTATAATTCACCCCTCCACTTT
TRBJ2-1,TRBV11-3,.,TRBD2,CASSPRAGGRSYNEQFF,TGTGCCAGCAGCCCCCGTGCGGGGGGCCGAAGCTACAATGAGCAGTTCTTC
TRBJ1-5,TRBV2,.,.,CASSPDSQYQPQHF,TGTGCCAGCAGTCCGGACAGTCAGTATCAGCCCCAGCATTTT
TRBJ2-5,TRBV11-2,.,.,CASSSGGDETQYF,TGTGCCAGCAGCTCCGGGGGTGACGAGACCCAGTACTTC
TRBJ1-6,TRBV5-1,.,TRBD1,CASSPSAGQGNSPLHF,TGCGCCAGCAGCCCCTCCGCGGGACAGGGGAATTCACCCCTCCACTTT
TRBJ2-7,TRBV27,.,.,CASSVTGTYEQYF,TGTGCCAGCAGTGTCACCGGGACCTACGAGCAGTACTTC
TRBJ2-7,TRBV5-1,.,TRBD1,CASTTGTGVGEQYF,TGCGCCAGTACAACCGGGACAGGGGTAGGCGAGCAGTACTTC
TRBJ2-1,TRBV5-6,.,TRBD1,CASSRGQNEQFF,TGTGCCAGCAGCCGGGGACAGAATGAGCAGTTCTTC
TRBJ2-5,TRBV24-1,.,.,CATSDRKGNQETQYF,TGTGCCACCAGTGATAGGAAGGGGAACCAAGAGACCCAGTACTTC
TRBJ2-5,TRBV19,.,.,CASSTLTSLSETQYF,TGTGCCAGTAGTACCTTGACTAGTCTCTCAGAGACCCAGTACTTC
TRBJ2-3,TRBV7-3,.,TRBD2,CASSRTSGSTDTQYF,TGTGCCAGCAGCCGAACTAGCGGGAGCACAGATACGCAGTATTTT
TRBJ1-2,TRBV5-5,.,TRBD1,CASSRTGGFGYTF,TGTGCCAGCAGCCGGACAGGGGGCTTCGGCTACACCTTC
TRBJ2-7,TRBV20-1,.,.,CSAPKRYEQYF,TGCAGTGCTCCTAAGCGGTACGAGCAGTACTTC
TRBJ2-1,TRBV10-2,few,.,CASGHNNEQFF,TGCGCCAGCGGACACAACAATGAGCAGTTCTTC
TRBJ1-5,TRBV7-9,.,TRBD1,CASSPPGTGEQPQHF,TGTGCCAGCAGCCCGCCCGGGACAGGGGAGCAGCCCCAGCATTTT
TRBJ1-5,TRBV2,.,.,CASSAGTNPNQPQHF,TGTGCCAGCAGTGCCGGGACAAACCCCAATCAGCCCCAGCATTTT
TRBJ2-7,TRBV11-2,.,.,CASSRTGGDYEQYF,TGTGCCAGCAGCAGAACCGGAGGGGACTACGAGCAGTACTTC
TRBJ2-5,TRBV19,.,TRBD1,CASSTRDRVQETQYF,TGTGCCAGTAGTACGCGGGACAGGGTCCAAGAGACCCAGTACTTC
TRBJ1-3,TRBV4-2,once,.,CTSSQEIREGNTIYF,TGTACCAGCAGCCAAGAGATCAGGGAAGGAAACACCATATATTTT
TRBJ2-7,TRBV12-3/TRBV12-4,.,TRBD2,CASRLTSLGEQYF,TGTGCCAGCAGATTGACTAGCCTGGGCGAGCAGTACTTC
TRBJ1-2,TRBV9,.,.,CASSVGYGVGYTF,TGTGCCAGCAGCGTAGGTTACGGGGTCGGCTACACCTTC
TRBJ1-5,TRBV6-5,.,.,CASSYRLYQPQHF,TGTGCCAGCAGTTACAGACTTTATCAGCCCCAGCATTTT
TRBJ1-1,TRBV3-1/TRBV3-2,.,TRBD1,CASSPRQGWGSMNTEAFF,TGTGCCAGCAGCCCGCGACAGGGGTGGGGGTCCATGAACACTGAAGCTTTCTTT
TRBJ1-4,TRBV5-1,.,.,CASSLAPNGEGEKLFF,TGCGCCAGCAGCTTGGCCCCGAACGGAGAGGGTGAAAAACTGTTTTTT
TRBJ1-5,TRBV24-1,.,TRBD1,CATIEKRQGDGNYYKPNQPQHF,TGTGCCACCATCGAAAAGCGACAGGGAGACGGTAATTACTATAAACCTAATCAGCCCCAGCATTTT
TRBJ2-7,TRBV27,.,TRBD2,CASSPTSGGSYEQYF,TGTGCCAGCAGCCCCACTAGCGGGGGGTCCTACGAGCAGTACTTC
TRBJ2-7,TRBV7-9,.,TRBD1,CASSYGQGSVQYF,TGTGCCAGCAGTTACGGACAGGGGAGTGTGCAGTACTTC
TRBJ2-5,TRBV9,.,.,CASSQGGGQETQYF,TGTGCCAGCAGCCAGGGGGGAGGTCAAGAGACCCAGTACTTC
TRBJ2-1,TRBV4-2,.,TRBD2,CASSPRDRVGLAGGNEQFF,TGTGCCAGCAGCCCTCGGGACAGGGTAGGACTAGCGGGGGGTAATGAGCAGTTCTTC